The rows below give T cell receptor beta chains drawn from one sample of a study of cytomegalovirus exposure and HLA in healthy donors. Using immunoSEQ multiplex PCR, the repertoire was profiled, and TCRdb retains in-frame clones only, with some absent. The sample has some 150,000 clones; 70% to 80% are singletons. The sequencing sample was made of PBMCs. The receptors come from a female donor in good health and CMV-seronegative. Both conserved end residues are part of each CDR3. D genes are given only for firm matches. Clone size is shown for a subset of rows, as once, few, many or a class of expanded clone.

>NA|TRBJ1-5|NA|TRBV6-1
TGTGCCAGCAGTTCGGGGAAGAGCAATCAGCCCCAGCATTTT
CASSSGKSNQPQHF
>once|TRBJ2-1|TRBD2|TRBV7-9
TGTGCCAGCAGCCAAATTAGCGGGAGGCATCATAATGAGCAGTTCTTC
CASSQISGRHHNEQFF
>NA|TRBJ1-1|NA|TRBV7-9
TGTGCCAGCAGCTATTTCGGAGGGGACACTGAAGCTTTCTTT
CASSYFGGDTEAFF
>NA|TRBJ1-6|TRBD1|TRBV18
TGTGCCAGCTCTCCCCCACAGGGACAGGGGGCTTCACCCCTCCACTTT
CASSPPQGQGASPLHF
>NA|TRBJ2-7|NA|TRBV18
TGTGCCAGCTCACCACCGTCCAAGGAGGACCCTTTCTCCGAGCAGTACTTC
CASSPPSKEDPFSEQYF
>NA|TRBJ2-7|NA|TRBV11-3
TGTGCCAGCGTTGCGGTGAGCGGCTCCTACGAGCAGTACTTC
CASVAVSGSYEQYF
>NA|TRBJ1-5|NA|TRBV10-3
TGTGCCATCAGTTCTACCGAGGGCTTCAGCAATCAGCCCCAGCATTTT
CAISSTEGFSNQPQHF
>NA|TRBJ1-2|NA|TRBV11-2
TGTGCCAGCAGCTCATTACAGGGCTCGGAGAGTATAACCTTC
CASSSLQGSESITF
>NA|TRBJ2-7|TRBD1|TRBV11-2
TGTGCCAGCAGCAAGGGACAGGAGTGCGAGCAGTACTTC
CASSKGQECEQYF
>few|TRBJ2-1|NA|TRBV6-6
TGTGCCAGCAGTTACGTAGCGGTCGACAATGAGCAGTTCTTC
CASSYVAVDNEQFF
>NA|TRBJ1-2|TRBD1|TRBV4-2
TGTGCCAGCAGCCAAGAATTAAGACAGGGGAATGGCTACACCTTC
CASSQELRQGNGYTF
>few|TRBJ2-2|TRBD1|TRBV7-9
TGTGCCAGCAGCTTAGTAGGGACAGGGAACACCGGGGAGCTGTTTTTT
CASSLVGTGNTGELFF
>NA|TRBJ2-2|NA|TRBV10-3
TGTGCCATCAAGGGCAGGGAAGACCCCGGGGAGCTGTTTTTT
CAIKGREDPGELFF
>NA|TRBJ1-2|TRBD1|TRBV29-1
TGCAGCGTACCGGGACAGGCCGGGTATGGCTACACCTTC
CSVPGQAGYGYTF
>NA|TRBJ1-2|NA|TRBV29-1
TGCAGCGTTGAAGAGGGGAGGGGTGGCTACACCTTC
CSVEEGRGGYTF
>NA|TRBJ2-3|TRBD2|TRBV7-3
TGTGCCAGCAGCTTAAACCCTCTAGCGGGCCTGACAGATACGCAGTATTTT
CASSLNPLAGLTDTQYF
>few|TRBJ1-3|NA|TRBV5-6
TGTGCCAGCAGTTTGGGCGTTCCTGGAAACACCATATATTTT
CASSLGVPGNTIYF
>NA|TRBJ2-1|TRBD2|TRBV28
TGTGCCAGCAGTTTGGGACTAGCCCAGTCCCAGTTCTTC
CASSLGLAQSQFF
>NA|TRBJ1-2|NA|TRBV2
TGTGCCAGCAGTGTAGACAGACTTCTAAGGTATGGCTACACCTTC
CASSVDRLLRYGYTF
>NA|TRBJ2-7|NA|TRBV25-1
TGTGCCAGCAGTGATCGGACTGGTTCCTACGAGCAGTACTTC
CASSDRTGSYEQYF
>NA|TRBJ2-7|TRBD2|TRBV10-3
TGTGCCATCAGGGGGGCTAGCGGGAGGGCGTCCCTCCACGAGCAGTACTTC
CAIRGASGRASLHEQYF
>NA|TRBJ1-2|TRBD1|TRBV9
TGTGCCAGCAGCGACCGGGACAGGGGGAACTATGGCTACACCTTC
CASSDRDRGNYGYTF
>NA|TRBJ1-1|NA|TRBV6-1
TGTGCCAGCAGTGAATTCAGGCGCCGGAACACTGAAGCTTTCTTT
CASSEFRRRNTEAFF
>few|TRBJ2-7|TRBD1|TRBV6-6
TGTGCCAGCAGTTCCCCACTGACAGGGTTGAACTACGAGCAGTACTTC
CASSSPLTGLNYEQYF
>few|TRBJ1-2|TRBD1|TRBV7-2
TGTGCCAGCAGATACCCGGGGACAGGGGAAGGCTATGGCTACACCTTC
CASRYPGTGEGYGYTF
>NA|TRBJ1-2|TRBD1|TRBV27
TGTGCCAGCAGTTTGAAAGGGGGCGACCCAGCTAACTATGGCTACACCTTC
CASSLKGGDPANYGYTF
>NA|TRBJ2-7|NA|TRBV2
TGTGCCAGCCGGGGACACGGAAGATGGTACGAGCAGTACTTC
CASRGHGRWYEQYF
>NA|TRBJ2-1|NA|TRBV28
TGTGCCAGCACTTATTACAATGAGCAGTTCTTC
CASTYYNEQFF
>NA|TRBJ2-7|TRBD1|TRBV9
TGTGCCAGCAGCGTAGCTCCGGGACAGGGGGCGAAGGGGCCCTACGAGCAGTACTTC
CASSVAPGQGAKGPYEQYF
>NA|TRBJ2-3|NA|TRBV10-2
TGCGCCAGCAGTGCTAAGCGTTCGGATACGCAGTATTTT
CASSAKRSDTQYF
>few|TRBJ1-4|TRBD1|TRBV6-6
TGTGCCAGCAGTTCCGGGACAGGGTATGAAAAACTGTTTTTT
CASSSGTGYEKLFF
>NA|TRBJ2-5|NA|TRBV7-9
TGTGCCAGCAGCCCCACACCGAACCAAGAGACCCAGTACTTC
CASSPTPNQETQYF
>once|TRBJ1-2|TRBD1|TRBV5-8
TGTGCCAGCAGCGCCGGACAGGGCCCCTATGGCTACACCTTC
CASSAGQGPYGYTF
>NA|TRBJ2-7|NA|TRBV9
TGTGCCAGCAGCGTAGATGGTGGGAGCTCCTACGAGCAGTACTTC
CASSVDGGSSYEQYF
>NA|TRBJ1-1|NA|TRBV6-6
TGTGCCAGCACTCAGGGGAACACTGAAGCTTTCTTT
CASTQGNTEAFF
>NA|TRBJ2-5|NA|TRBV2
TGTGCCAGCAGCCCTGTTCGGGGGACCCAGTACTTC
CASSPVRGTQYF
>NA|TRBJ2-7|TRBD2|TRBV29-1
TGCAGCGTTGCGCGGGGGGTCTCCTACGAGCAGTACTTC
CSVARGVSYEQYF
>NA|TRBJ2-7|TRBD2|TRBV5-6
TGTGCCAGCAGCTGGGGGAGGGCTAACTACGAGCAGTACTTC
CASSWGRANYEQYF
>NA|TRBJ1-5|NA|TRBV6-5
TGTGCCAGCAGACTAAGGGGGTCCTCCTATGGGCCCCAGCATTTT
CASRLRGSSYGPQHF
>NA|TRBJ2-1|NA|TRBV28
TGTGCCAGCATGCCTTTACCGGGGATCTCCTACAATGAGCAGTTCTTC
CASMPLPGISYNEQFF
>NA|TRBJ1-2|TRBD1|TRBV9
TGTGCCAGCAGCGGACAGGGGTCGAGGGGCTACACCTTC
CASSGQGSRGYTF
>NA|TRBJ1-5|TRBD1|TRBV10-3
TGTGCCATCAGTATTGAGGCAGGGGGCCAGCCCCAGCATTTT
CAISIEAGGQPQHF
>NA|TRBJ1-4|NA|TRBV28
TGTGCCAGCCGTGGGCAGCTCAATGAAAAACTGTTTTTT
CASRGQLNEKLFF
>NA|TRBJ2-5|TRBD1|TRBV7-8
TGTGCCAGCAGCTTATTCACAACAGGGGGCCCGTACCAAGAGACCCAGTACTTC
CASSLFTTGGPYQETQYF
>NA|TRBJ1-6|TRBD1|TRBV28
TGTGCCAGCACCTCAGAGGGACAGGGCAATTCACCCCTCCACTTT
CASTSEGQGNSPLHF
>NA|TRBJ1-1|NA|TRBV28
TGTGCCAGCAGTTTCATGGGTAGCGCTTTCTTT
CASSFMGSAFF
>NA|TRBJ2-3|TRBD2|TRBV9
TGTGCCAGCAGCGGTAGCGGGGTTAGCACAGATACGCAGTATTTT
CASSGSGVSTDTQYF
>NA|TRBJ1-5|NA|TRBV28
TGTGCCAGCAGCCCGGGGGTTCTAAAGGGACATTTT
CASSPGVLKGHF
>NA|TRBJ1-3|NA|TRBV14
TGTGCCAGCAGCCCGGACTTCCGAGGAAACACCATATATTTT
CASSPDFRGNTIYF
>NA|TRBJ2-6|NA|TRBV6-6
TGTGCCAGCAACTCCCGGGGGACCTCTGGGGCCAACGTCCTGACTTTC
CASNSRGTSGANVLTF
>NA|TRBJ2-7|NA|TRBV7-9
TGTGCCAGCAGCCCGAATCAGGGTGCCTACGAGCAGTACTTC
CASSPNQGAYEQYF
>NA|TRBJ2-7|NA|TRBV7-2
TGTGCCAGCAGCCTCACCACCCCCTGCGAGCAGTACTTC
CASSLTTPCEQYF
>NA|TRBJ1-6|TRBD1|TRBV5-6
TGTGCCAGCAGGATGACAGGGGTTGCACCCCTCCACTTT
CASRMTGVAPLHF
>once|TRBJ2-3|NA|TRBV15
TGTGCCACCAGCAGATTGGAGGGGCGCGGCACAGATACGCAGTATTTT
CATSRLEGRGTDTQYF
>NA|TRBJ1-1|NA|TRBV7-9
TGTGCCAGCAGCGGCGGGGGGACATCGAACACTGAAGCTTTCTTT
CASSGGGTSNTEAFF